The entry below gives a single TCR beta chain sequence along with its context. What it recognizes is unknown. The sample originates from a study of cytomegalovirus exposure and HLA in healthy donors. The germline gives CDR1 SGHDT, CDR2 YYEEEE. J was trimmed by 5 bases and V by 4 bases; bases with no gene match: 5. The CDR3 extends over 14 amino acids. With 60 Vbeta and 13 Jbeta primers, the PCR was carried out. TCRdb's table, derived via immunoSEQ multiplex PCR, lists solely in-frame clones and lacks some. The sample holds about 170,000 clones, around 73% seen once. General study results and limits: High sensitivity and specificity were reportedly achieved when the classifier diagnosed cytomegalovirus status.

The sample was PBMCs. The V and J genes are TRBV5-6 and TRBJ2-5; 10 bases fit TRBD2. The receptor comes from a woman between 18 and 30 years old in good health and CMV-seropositive. CDR3 in amino acids: CASSPSGGAETQYF. In DNA, the CDR3 is TGTGCCAGCAGCCCAAGCGGGGGGGCGGAGACCCAGTACTTC.